This T cell receptor beta chain was recovered during a study of T cells expressing NK-cell markers. Study-level information: There were seven HCMV-seropositive donors and one seronegative donor among the eight sequenced.

The CDR3 has 15 residues. The germline V gene encodes CDR1 SNHLY and CDR2 FYNNEI. On this clonotype: Its antigen is unidentified.

Study-wide results and limits: A few donors' CD3+CD56-NKG2C+ cells were dominated by the same clonotypes.

TCRdb re-called the 5' RACE reads and gives one entry per CDR3 protein, without DNA. In total, the table holds under 600,000 distinct CDR3 sequences. This TCR came from a woman between 45 and 60 years old in good health. The chain uses TRBV2 and TRBJ2-4; TCRdb indicates TRBD1, and absent DNA this call remains unverified. Sequenced input: blood T cells: a sorted CD56 or NKG2C T cell subset, CD4+ or CD8+ T cells, or bulk PBMC T cells (not recorded which). The CDR3 loop reads CASSDRTGISNIQYF.